The rows below give T cell receptor beta chains drawn from one sample of a study of shared clonotypes between healthy human individuals. Assay: immunoSEQ multiplex PCR; the TCRdb copy retains only in-frame clones and omits some. The sample lists approximately 980,000 clones, roughly 72% occurring once. Sequenced sample: memory CD4+ T cells sorted from blood. These receptors were taken from a man younger than 35 in good health. CDR3s include the opening cysteine and the closing phenylalanine or tryptophan. The order of the fields is J gene, D gene, V gene, clone size, CDR3 protein, CDR3 DNA. D genes are given only for firm matches. Expanded clones get a size class; other rows say once, few or many, or leave the size out.

>TRBJ2-7|TRBD1|TRBV6-6|.
CASSYSSGTGVNEQYF
TGTGCCAGCAGTTACTCGAGTGGGACAGGGGTAAACGAGCAGTACTTC
>TRBJ2-5|.|TRBV29-1|.
CSVGPDSSTQYF
TGCAGCGTTGGTCCGGATTCCTCAACCCAGTACTTC
>TRBJ1-1|.|TRBV28|.
CASSLGGALNTEAFF
TGTGCCAGCAGTTTGGGTGGGGCCTTAAACACTGAAGCTTTCTTT
>TRBJ1-4|.|TRBV7-2|once
CASSYSRGEKLFF
TGTGCCAGCAGCTACAGCAGGGGTGAAAAACTGTTTTTT
>TRBJ1-5|.|TRBV6-5|few
CASSPTWGQPQHF
TGTGCCAGCAGCCCTACATGGGGTCAGCCCCAGCATTTT
>TRBJ1-6|.|TRBV10-1|.
CASSEEGGNSPLHF
TGCGCCAGCAGTGAAGAGGGTGGGAATTCACCCCTCCACTTT
>TRBJ1-5|.|TRBV6-6|.
CASTARQVNQPQHF
TGTGCCAGCACCGCAAGACAGGTTAATCAGCCCCAGCATTTT
>TRBJ2-4|TRBD2|TRBV6-6|few
CASRTGTMNIQYF
TGTGCCAGCAGAACCGGGACTATGAACATTCAGTACTTC
>TRBJ2-1|TRBD2|TRBV5-6|many
CASSLRGTSGYNEQFF
TGTGCCAGCAGCTTGAGAGGGACTAGCGGGTACAATGAGCAGTTCTTC
>TRBJ1-5|.|TRBV28|.
CASSFDSYQPQHF
TGTGCCAGCAGTTTCGACTCCTATCAGCCCCAGCATTTT
>TRBJ1-4|.|TRBV6-1|.
CASSEIGREKLFF
TGTGCCAGCAGTGAGATCGGCAGAGAAAAACTGTTTTTT
>TRBJ2-5|TRBD2|TRBV18|few
CASSPRAGATETQYF
TGTGCCAGCTCACCAAGGGCGGGAGCTACAGAGACCCAGTACTTC
>TRBJ2-7|TRBD1|TRBV6-6|.
CASSQPGQGVYEQYF
TGTGCCAGCAGTCAACCGGGACAGGGGGTCTACGAGCAGTACTTC
>TRBJ1-5|.|TRBV10-2|.
CASSGQASNQPQHF
TGCGCCAGCAGTGGACAGGCAAGCAATCAGCCCCAGCATTTT
>TRBJ2-7|.|TRBV4-3|.
CASSQETGASYEQYF
TGCGCCAGCAGCCAAGAGACAGGAGCCTCCTACGAGCAGTACTTC
>TRBJ2-5|.|TRBV5-1|many
CASSLAREGETQYF
TGCGCCAGCAGCTTGGCCAGGGAAGGCGAGACCCAGTACTTC
>TRBJ2-3|TRBD2|TRBV5-1|.
CASSSVAGGQTDTQYF
TGCGCCAGCAGCTCAGTAGCGGGGGGGCAAACAGATACGCAGTATTTT
>TRBJ1-6|.|TRBV18|.
CASSPGESASPLHF
TGTGCCAGCTCACCGGGGGAATCAGCTTCACCCCTCCACTTT
>TRBJ2-7|.|TRBV6-6|.
CASSYWGSNPSYEQYF
TGTGCCAGCAGTTACTGGGGCAGTAACCCGTCCTACGAGCAGTACTTC
>TRBJ2-1|TRBD2|TRBV4-3|.
CASSQDRLAGVNEQFF
TGCGCCAGCAGCCAAGATAGACTAGCGGGAGTCAATGAGCAGTTCTTC
>TRBJ1-6|.|TRBV5-1|.
CASSSGSENSPLHF
TGCGCCAGCAGCTCTGGATCCGAGAATTCACCCCTCCACTTT
>TRBJ1-6|.|TRBV19|.
CASSISRGRSPLHF
TGTGCCAGTAGTATTTCACGGGGCAGGTCACCCCTCCACTTT
>TRBJ2-7|.|TRBV5-1|.
CASSLGGPNNEQYF
TGCGCCAGCAGCTTGGGTGGGCCCAACAACGAGCAGTACTTC
>TRBJ2-1|.|TRBV5-6|once
CASSFTLATDIYNEQFF
TGTGCCAGCAGCTTTACTCTAGCGACGGATATCTACAATGAGCAGTTCTTC
>TRBJ2-1|TRBD2|TRBV4-1|.
CATSTLAVSYNEQFF
TGCGCCACCTCAACCCTAGCGGTCTCCTACAATGAGCAGTTCTTC
>TRBJ1-1|TRBD1|TRBV5-7|few
CASSTWTGGVGTEAFF
TGTGCCAGCAGCACCTGGACAGGGGGCGTAGGAACTGAAGCTTTCTTT
>TRBJ1-1|.|TRBV10-3|.
CAIMRESNTEAFF
TGTGCCATCATGAGGGAGTCTAACACTGAAGCTTTCTTT
>TRBJ2-1|TRBD1|TRBV28|.
CASSGTGGPGHEQFF
TGTGCCAGCAGTGGCACAGGGGGCCCGGGCCATGAGCAGTTCTTC
>TRBJ1-2|.|TRBV4-1|.
CASSQSSQTYGYTF
TGCGCCAGCAGCCAATCATCACAAACCTATGGCTACACCTTC